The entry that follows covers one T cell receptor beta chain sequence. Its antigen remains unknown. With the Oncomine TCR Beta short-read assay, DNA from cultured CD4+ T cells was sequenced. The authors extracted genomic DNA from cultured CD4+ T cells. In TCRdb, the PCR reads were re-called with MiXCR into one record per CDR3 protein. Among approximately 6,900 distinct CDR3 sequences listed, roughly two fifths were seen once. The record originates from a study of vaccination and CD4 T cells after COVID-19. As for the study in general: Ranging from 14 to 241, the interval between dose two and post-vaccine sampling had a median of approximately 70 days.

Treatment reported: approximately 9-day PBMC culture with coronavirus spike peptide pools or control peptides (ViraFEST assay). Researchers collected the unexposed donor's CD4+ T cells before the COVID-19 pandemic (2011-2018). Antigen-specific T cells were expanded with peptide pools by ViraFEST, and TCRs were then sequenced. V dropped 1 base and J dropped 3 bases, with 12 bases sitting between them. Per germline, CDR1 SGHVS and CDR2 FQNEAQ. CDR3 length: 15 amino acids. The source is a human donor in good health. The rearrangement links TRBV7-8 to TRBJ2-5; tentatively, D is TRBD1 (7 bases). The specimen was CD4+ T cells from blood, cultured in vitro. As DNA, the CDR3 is TGTGCCAGCAGCTTAGGGGGCAGGGGGGAAGAGACCCAGTACTTC. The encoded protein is CASSLGGRGEETQYF.